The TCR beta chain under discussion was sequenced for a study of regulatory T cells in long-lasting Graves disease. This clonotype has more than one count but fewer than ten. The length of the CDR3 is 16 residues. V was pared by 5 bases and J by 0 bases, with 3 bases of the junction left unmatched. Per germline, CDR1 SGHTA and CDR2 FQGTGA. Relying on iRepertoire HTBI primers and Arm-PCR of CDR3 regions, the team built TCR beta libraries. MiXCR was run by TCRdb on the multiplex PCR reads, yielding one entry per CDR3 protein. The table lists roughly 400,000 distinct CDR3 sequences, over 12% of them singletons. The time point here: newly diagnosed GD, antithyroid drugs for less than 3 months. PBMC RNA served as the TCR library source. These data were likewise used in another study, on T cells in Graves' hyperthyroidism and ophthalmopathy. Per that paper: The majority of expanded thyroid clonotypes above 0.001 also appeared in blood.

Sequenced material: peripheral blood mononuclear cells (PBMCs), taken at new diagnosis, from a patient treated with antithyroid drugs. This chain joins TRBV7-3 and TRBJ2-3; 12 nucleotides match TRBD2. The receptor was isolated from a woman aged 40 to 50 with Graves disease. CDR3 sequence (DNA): TGTGCCAGCAGCGACGGACTAGCGGGAAGCACAGATACGCAGTATTTT. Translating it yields CASSDGLAGSTDTQYF.